The 12 T cell receptor beta chains below were found in one sample sequenced in a study of T cells in localized non-small cell lung cancer. Profiling relied on immunoSEQ multiplex PCR, and the TCRdb table lists in-frame clones only, not all of them. Of tens of thousands of clones in the sample, approximately 84% were seen once. The sample consisted of peripheral blood, taken before any cancer treatment. The receptors shown here come from a man aged 35-75 years with stage I lung adenocarcinoma.

The chain combines TRBV13 with TRBJ2-1, with 15 positions matching TRBD2. The germline CDR1 and CDR2 sequences are PRHDT and FYEKMQ (reference sequence). The CDR3 has 19 residues. After removal of 5 bases from V and 0 bases from J, the junction contained 8 bases not matched to a gene. CDR3 loop: CASSRKGLAGGSSYNEQFF. The CDR3, as DNA: TGTGCCAGCAGCCGGAAGGGACTAGCGGGGGGAAGCTCCTACAATGAGCAGTTCTTC.

For the CDR3, the DNA is TGTGCCAGCAGCGTCGCGGACAGCTACAATGAGCAGTTCTTC. This sequence encodes CASSVADSYNEQFF. The chain combines TRBV21-1 with TRBJ2-1; the table's D gene call, TRBD1, was not cross checked with the DNA. TRBV21-1 is annotated as a pseudogene. The CDR3 runs 14 residues.

Notes on this clone: A read error may produce the germline difference seen at one junction end. This chain joins TRBV7-3 and TRBJ2-3, with TRBD2 matching 11 bases. The germline V gene encodes CDR1 SGHTA and CDR2 FQGTGA. CDR3 length: 15 amino acids. CDR3 nucleotides: TGCGCCAGCAGCCAGACTAGCGGGGTCACAGATACGCAGTATTTT. Protein: CASSQTSGVTDTQYF.

The chain carries TRBV5-1 and TRBJ1-1, with D possibly matching TRBD1 (5 bases). CDR1 SGHRS and CDR2 YFSETQ come from the germline V gene. V was shortened by 0 bases and J by 3 bases, with 12 bases between the two germline ends. The CDR3 contains 15 residues. CDR3 in DNA: TGCGCCAGCAGCTTGGTGGCAGGAGGGGACACTGAAGCTTTCTTT. Amino acid sequence: CASSLVAGGDTEAFF.

This chain uses TRBV14 with TRBJ1-1, with a possible D match to TRBD1 (5 bases). Germline loops: CDR1 SGHDN, CDR2 FVKESK. This CDR3 is 15 amino acids long. With 2 bases removed from V and 5 bases from J, the gap between germline ends came to 15 bases. The CDR3: CASSQLGGLGTEAFF. CDR3 nucleotide sequence: TGTGCCAGCAGCCAACTGGGGGGATTAGGAACTGAAGCTTTCTTT.

The count of this clone is one. The chain couples TRBV14 to TRBJ2-7; TRBD2 matches at 7 bases. CDR1 is SGHDN, CDR2 FVKESK, per germline. The V and J ends lost 11 bases and 12 bases, in that order; junction bases with no gene match: 22. The CDR3 totals 14 residues. CDR3 coding DNA: TGTGCCGCAGCGGTTAGCGGGCTCAATCCGGGGCTGTACTTC. This gives the protein CAAAVSGLNPGLYF.

In this sample, this clone turned up once. V gene TRBV7-2 combines with J gene TRBJ2-1, with 7 bases identical to TRBD2. Germline V gene lookup returns CDR1 SGHTA and CDR2 FQGNSA. The CDR3 has 17 amino acids. The junction had 9 bases not matched to a gene; V was cut back by 0 bases and J by 4 bases. CDR3 nucleotide sequence: TGTGCCAGCAGCTTAGCGCGGCCTAGCGGTTTGTACAATGAGCAGTTCTTC. It specifies CASSLARPSGLYNEQFF.

This rearrangement joins TRBV18 to TRBJ2-1, with D perhaps given as TRBD1 or TRBD2 (6 bases each). CDR1 is KGHSH and CDR2 is LQKENI in the germline V gene. With 2 bases removed from V and 2 bases from J, the gap between germline ends came to 13 bases. The CDR3 totals 16 residues. The CDR3 DNA follows: TGTGCCAGCTCACCAGTGGAGGGGGGAACCTACAATGAGCAGTTCTTC. Protein product: CASSPVEGGTYNEQFF.

This clone was counted a single time. The rearrangement joins TRBV2 to TRBJ2-5; TRBD1 agrees at 10 bases. J was trimmed by 4 bases and V by 6 bases; bases with no gene match: 2. Germline CDR1 is SNHLY and CDR2 is FYNNEI. CDR3 length equals 13 residues. CDR3 bases: TGTGCCAGCAGGGGACAGGGGCTAGAGACCCAGTACTTC. Its protein is CASRGQGLETQYF.

This clone appeared a single time. This chain links TRBV6-5 with TRBJ1-2; 7 bases are shared with TRBD1. The germline CDR1 and CDR2 sequences are MNHEY and SVGAGI. The CDR3 sequence is 14 residues long. The J segment lost 5 bases and the V segment lost 10 bases, leaving 13 bases of the junction unmatched. The CDR3 region is CATRDSPSAYGYTF. The CDR3 coding sequence is TGTGCCACCCGGGACAGCCCCTCTGCTTATGGCTACACCTTC.

The chain has TRBV27 and TRBJ2-3; perhaps TRBD2 as D (7 bases). Trimming removed 10 bases from V and 3 bases from J, with 17 bases in between. The CDR3 has 14 amino acids. Germline CDR1 MNHEY, CDR2 SMNVEV (reference sequence). DNA of the CDR3: TGTGCCACTAGAGGGGGGGAGGGAACAGATACGCAGTATTTT. Translated: CATRGGEGTDTQYF.

This rearrangement joins TRBV7-2 to TRBJ2-1; possibly TRBD2 for D (5 bases). CDR1 is SGHTA and CDR2 is FQGNSA in the germline V gene. The CDR3 is 15 residues long. V lost 1 base and J 4 bases, leaving 11 bases between the germline ends. The CDR3 reads CASSLEARRYNEQFF. The CDR3 region has the DNA TGTGCCAGCAGCTTAGAGGCCCGGAGGTACAATGAGCAGTTCTTC.